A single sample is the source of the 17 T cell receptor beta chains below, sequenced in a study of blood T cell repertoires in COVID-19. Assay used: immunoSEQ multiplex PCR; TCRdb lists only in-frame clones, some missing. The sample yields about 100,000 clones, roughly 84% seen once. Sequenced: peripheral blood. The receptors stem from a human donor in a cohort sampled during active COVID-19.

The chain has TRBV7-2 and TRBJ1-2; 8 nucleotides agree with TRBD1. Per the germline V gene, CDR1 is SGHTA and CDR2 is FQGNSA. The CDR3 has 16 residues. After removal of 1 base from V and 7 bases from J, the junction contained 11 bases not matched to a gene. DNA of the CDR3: TGTGCCAGCAGCTTAGTTACCGGGCAGGGGGCTGCTGGCTACACCTTC. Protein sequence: CASSLVTGQGAAGYTF.

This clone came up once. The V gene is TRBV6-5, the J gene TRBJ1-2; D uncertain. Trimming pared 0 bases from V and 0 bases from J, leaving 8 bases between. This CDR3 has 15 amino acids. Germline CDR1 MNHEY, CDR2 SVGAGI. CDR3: CASSYSRNSNYGYTF. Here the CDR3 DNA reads TGTGCCAGCAGTTACTCGAGGAACTCTAACTATGGCTACACCTTC.

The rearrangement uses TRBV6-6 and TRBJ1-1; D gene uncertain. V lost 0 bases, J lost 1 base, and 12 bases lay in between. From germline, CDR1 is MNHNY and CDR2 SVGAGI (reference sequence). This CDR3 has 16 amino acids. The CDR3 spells CASSYSRTGTNTEAFF. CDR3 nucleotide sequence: TGTGCCAGCAGTTACTCCAGGACGGGAACGAACACTGAAGCTTTCTTT.

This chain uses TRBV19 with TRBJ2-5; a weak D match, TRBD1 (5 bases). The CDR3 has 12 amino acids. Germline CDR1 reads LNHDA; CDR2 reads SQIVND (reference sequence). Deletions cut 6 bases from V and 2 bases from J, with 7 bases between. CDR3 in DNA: TGTGCCAGTAGGGGGCTACAAGAGACCCAGTACTTC. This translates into CASRGLQETQYF.

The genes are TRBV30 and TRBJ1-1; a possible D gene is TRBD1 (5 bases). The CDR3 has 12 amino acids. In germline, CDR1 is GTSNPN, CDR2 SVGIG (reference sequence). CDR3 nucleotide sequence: TGTGGAGGCGGGGGAAGGAACACTGAAGCTTTCTTT. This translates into CGGGGRNTEAFF.

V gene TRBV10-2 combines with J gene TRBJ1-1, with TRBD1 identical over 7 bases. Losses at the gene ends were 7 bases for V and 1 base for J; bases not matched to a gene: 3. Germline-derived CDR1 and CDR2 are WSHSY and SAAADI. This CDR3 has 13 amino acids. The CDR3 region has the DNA TGCGCCAGCAAAGACAGGGCGAACACTGAAGCTTTCTTT. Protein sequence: CASKDRANTEAFF.

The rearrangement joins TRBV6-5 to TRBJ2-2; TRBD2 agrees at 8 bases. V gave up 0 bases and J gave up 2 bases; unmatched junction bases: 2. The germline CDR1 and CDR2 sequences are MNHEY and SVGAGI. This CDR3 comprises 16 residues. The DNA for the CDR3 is TGTGCCAGCAGTTACTCAGCGGGGGTAAACACCGGGGAGCTGTTTTTT. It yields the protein CASSYSAGVNTGELFF.

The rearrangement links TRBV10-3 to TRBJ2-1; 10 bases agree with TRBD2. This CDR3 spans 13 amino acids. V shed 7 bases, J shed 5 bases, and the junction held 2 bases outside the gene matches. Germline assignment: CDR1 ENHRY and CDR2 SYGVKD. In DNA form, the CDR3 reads TGTGCCATCACTAGCGGGGGTGACAATGAGCAGTTCTTC. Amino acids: CAITSGGDNEQFF.

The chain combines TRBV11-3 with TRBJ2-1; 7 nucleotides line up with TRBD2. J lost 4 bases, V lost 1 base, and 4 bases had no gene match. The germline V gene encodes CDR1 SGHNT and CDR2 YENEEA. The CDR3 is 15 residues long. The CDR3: CASSLVAAGYNEQFF. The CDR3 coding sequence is TGTGCCAGCAGCTTAGTGGCAGCGGGGTACAATGAGCAGTTCTTC.

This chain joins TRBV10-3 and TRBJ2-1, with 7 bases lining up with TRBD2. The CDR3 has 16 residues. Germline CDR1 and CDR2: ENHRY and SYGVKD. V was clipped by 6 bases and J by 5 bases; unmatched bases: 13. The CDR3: CAISGGTGAGDNEQFF. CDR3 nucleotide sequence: TGTGCCATCAGCGGGGGGACGGGAGCCGGGGACAATGAGCAGTTCTTC.

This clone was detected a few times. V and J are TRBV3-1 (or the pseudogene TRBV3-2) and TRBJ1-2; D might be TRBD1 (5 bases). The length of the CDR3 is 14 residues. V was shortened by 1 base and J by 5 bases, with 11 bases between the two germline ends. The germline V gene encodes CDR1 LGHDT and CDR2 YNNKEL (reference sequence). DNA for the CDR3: TGTGCCAGCAGCCAAGGAACAGGATTTTATGGCTACACCTTC. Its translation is CASSQGTGFYGYTF.

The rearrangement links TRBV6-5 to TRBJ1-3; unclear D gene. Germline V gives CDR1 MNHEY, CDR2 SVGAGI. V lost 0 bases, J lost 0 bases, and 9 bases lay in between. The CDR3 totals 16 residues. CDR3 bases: TGTGCCAGCAGTTACTCAAGCTCTGCCTCTGGAAACACCATATATTTT. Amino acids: CASSYSSSASGNTIYF.

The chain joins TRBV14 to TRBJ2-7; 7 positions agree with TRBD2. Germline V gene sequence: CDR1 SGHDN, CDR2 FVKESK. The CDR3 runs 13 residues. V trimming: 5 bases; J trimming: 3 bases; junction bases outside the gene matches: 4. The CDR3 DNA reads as TGTGCCAGCAGCAAATGGGAGGGCTACGAGCAGTACTTC. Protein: CASSKWEGYEQYF.

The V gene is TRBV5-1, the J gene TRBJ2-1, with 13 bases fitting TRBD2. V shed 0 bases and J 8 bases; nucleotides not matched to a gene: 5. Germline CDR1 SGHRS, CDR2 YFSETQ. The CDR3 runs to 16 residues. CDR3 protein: CASSLAGTSGNHEQFF. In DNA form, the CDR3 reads TGCGCCAGCAGCTTGGCCGGGACTAGCGGGAACCATGAGCAGTTCTTC.

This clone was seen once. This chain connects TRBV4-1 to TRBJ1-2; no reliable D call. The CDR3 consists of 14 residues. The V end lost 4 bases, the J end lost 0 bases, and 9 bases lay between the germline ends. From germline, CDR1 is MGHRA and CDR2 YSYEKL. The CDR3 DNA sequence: TGCGCCAGCAGCCCGGGTGCAGCTAACTATGGCTACACCTTC. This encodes CASSPGAANYGYTF.

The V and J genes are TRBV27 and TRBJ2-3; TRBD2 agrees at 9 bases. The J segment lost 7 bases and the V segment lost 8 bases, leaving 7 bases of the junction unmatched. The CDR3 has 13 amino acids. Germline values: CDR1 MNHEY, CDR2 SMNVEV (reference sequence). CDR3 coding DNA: TGTGCCAGCGGGAGCGGGGGGCCCTATACGCAGTATTTT. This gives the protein CASGSGGPYTQYF.

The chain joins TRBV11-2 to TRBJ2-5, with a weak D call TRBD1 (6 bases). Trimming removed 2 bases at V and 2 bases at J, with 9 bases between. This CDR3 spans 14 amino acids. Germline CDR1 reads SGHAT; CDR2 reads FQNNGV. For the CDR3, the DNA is TGTGCCAGCAGCTTACAGGGGCTGCAAGAGACCCAGTACTTC. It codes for CASSLQGLQETQYF.